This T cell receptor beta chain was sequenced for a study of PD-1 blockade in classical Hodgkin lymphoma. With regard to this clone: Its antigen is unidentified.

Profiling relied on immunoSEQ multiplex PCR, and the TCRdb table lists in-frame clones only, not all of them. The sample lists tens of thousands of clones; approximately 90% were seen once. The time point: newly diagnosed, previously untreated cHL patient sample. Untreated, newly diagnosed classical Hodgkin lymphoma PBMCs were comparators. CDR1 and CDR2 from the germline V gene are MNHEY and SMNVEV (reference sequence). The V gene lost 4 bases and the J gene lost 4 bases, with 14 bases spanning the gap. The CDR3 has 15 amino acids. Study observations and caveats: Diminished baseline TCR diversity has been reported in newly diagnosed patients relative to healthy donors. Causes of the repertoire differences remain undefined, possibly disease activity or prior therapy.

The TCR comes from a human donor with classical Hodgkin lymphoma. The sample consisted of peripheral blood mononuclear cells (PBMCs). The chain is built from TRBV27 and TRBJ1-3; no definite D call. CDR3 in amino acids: CASSSGREAGNTIYF. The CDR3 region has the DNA TGTGCCAGCAGTTCCGGTAGGGAAGCGGGAAACACCATATATTTT.